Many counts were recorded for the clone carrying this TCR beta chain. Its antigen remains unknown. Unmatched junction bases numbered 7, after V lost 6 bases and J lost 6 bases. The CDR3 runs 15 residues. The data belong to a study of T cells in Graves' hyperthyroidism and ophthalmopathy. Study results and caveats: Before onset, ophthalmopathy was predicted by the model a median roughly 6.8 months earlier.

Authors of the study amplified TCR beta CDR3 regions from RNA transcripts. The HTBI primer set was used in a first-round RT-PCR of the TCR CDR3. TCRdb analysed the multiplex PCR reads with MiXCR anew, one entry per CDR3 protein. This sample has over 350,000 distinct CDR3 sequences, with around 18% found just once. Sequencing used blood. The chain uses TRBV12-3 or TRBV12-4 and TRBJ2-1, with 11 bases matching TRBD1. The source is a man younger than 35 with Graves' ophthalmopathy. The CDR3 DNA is TGTGCCAGCAGGGGTGGACAGGGGGCCGGCAATGAGCAGTTCTTC. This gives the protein CASRGGQGAGNEQFF.